These 10 T cell receptor beta chains were all obtained from the same sample, sequenced in a study of PD-1 blockade in classical Hodgkin lymphoma. The method was immunoSEQ multiplex PCR; TCRdb's version includes in-frame clones alone and lacks a portion of them. Here the sample spans approximately 80,000 clones, around 90% being singletons. Relapses following autologous stem cell transplantation were seen in all patients, with brentuximab vedotin exposure varying. This specimen was peripheral blood mononuclear cells (PBMCs), taken at baseline. The receptors were gathered from a human donor with classical Hodgkin lymphoma.

The rearrangement links TRBV7-2 to TRBJ1-2, with D maybe TRBD1 (6 bases). Germline CDR1 is SGHTA and CDR2 is FQGNSA. The CDR3 length is 15 residues. The germline V and J ends were trimmed by 3 bases and 8 bases, with 19 bases remaining between them. Here the CDR3 reads CASSLMGGGVDGYTF. In DNA, the CDR3 is TGTGCCAGCAGCTTGATGGGGGGCGGGGTGGACGGCTACACCTTC.

This chain uses TRBV10-3 with TRBJ2-1, with 7 bases that match TRBD2. Germline CDR1 and CDR2: ENHRY and SYGVKD. With V trimmed by 4 bases and J by 6 bases, 9 bases remained unmatched. The CDR3 loop spans 15 amino acids. CDR3 coding DNA: TGTGCCATCAGTGGCGGGACTACAATGGGCAATGAGCAGTTCTTC. Protein sequence: CAISGGTTMGNEQFF.

This rearrangement joins TRBV5-4 to TRBJ2-2; D tentatively reads TRBD1 or TRBD2 (5 bases each). The CDR3 runs 17 residues. V lost 1 base to trimming and J lost 2 bases, with 15 bases between them. In germline, CDR1 is SGHNT, CDR2 YYREEE (reference sequence). This chain's CDR3 is CASSLWGPTTNTGELFF. The CDR3 DNA reads as TGTGCCAGCAGCTTGTGGGGACCGACTACAAACACCGGGGAGCTGTTTTTT.

The chain links TRBV28 to TRBJ1-4; no firm D call. The germline V and J ends were trimmed by 5 bases and 5 bases, with 9 bases remaining between them. Germline V lookup: CDR1 MDHEN, CDR2 SYDVKM. This CDR3 region has 13 residues. The chain's CDR3 is CASSTDTNEKLFF. Written as DNA, the CDR3 is TGTGCCAGCAGTACCGACACGAATGAAAAACTGTTTTTT.

The chain uses TRBV6-6 and TRBJ2-7, with D perhaps matching TRBD1 (6 bases). Per the germline V gene, CDR1 is MNHNY and CDR2 is SVGAGI (reference sequence). With 6 bases removed from V and 2 bases from J, the gap between germline ends came to 14 bases. The CDR3 is 14 residues long. The CDR3 loop is CASSPARDTYEQYF. CDR3 DNA: TGTGCCAGCAGCCCCGCGAGGGACACCTACGAGCAGTACTTC.

The rearrangement uses TRBV4-1 and TRBJ2-3, with 7 bases aligning to TRBD2. The germline gives CDR1 MGHRA, CDR2 YSYEKL. Trimming took 4 bases from V and 4 from J; bases not matched to a gene: 8. This CDR3 has 15 residues. The CDR3 region is CASSPLGRGADTQYF. CDR3 nucleotide sequence: TGCGCCAGCAGCCCGTTGGGGAGGGGCGCAGATACGCAGTATTTT.

The chain combines TRBV5-1 with TRBJ1-4, with D uncertain. The V gene lost 1 base and the J gene lost 6 bases, with 7 bases spanning the gap. CDR1 and CDR2 (germline): SGHRS, YFSETQ. The CDR3 is 13 residues long. The CDR3 reads CASSLRPDEKLFF. DNA for the CDR3: TGCGCCAGCAGCTTGAGGCCAGATGAAAAACTGTTTTTT.

The chain carries TRBV19 and TRBJ2-7, with TRBD1 matching over 8 bases. The CDR3 is 14 residues long. Germline V gene lookup returns CDR1 LNHDA and CDR2 SQIVND (reference sequence). V lost 8 bases and J lost 2; bases outside the gene matches: 8. CDR3 protein: CASSSTGAPYEQYF. For the CDR3, the DNA is TGTGCCAGTTCCTCGACAGGGGCCCCCTACGAGCAGTACTTC.

The chain joins TRBV7-2 to TRBJ2-2, with unresolved D. The CDR3 consists of 14 residues. The germline V and J ends were trimmed by 0 bases and 4 bases, with 6 bases remaining between them. Germline V gene lookup returns CDR1 SGHTA and CDR2 FQGNSA. The CDR3 nucleotides are TGTGCCAGCAGCTTAGCGTTCCCCACCGGGGAGCTGTTTTTT. This translates into CASSLAFPTGELFF.

The rearrangement links TRBV5-1 to TRBJ1-4, with 8 bases matching TRBD1. Trimming at V came to 4 bases and at J to 7 bases, leaving 6 bases not matched to a gene. Germline V gene data show CDR1 as SGHRS and CDR2 as YFSETQ. The CDR3 totals 14 residues. The CDR3, as DNA: TGCGCCAGCAGCCTTGGGACAGGCGGTGAAAAACTGTTTTTT. Amino acids: CASSLGTGGEKLFF. Complete variable domain (other parts from reference TRBV5-1 and TRBJ1-4): KAGVTQTPRYLIKTRGQQVTLSCSPISGHRSVSWYQQTPGQGLQFLFEYFSETQRNKGNFPGRFSGRQFSNSRSEMNVSTLELGDSALYLCASSLGTGGEKLFFGSGTQLSVL.